A single sample is the source of the 14 T cell receptor beta chains below, sequenced in a study of cytomegalovirus exposure and HLA in healthy donors. Both 60 Vbeta primers and 13 Jbeta primers went into the PCR. Measured with immunoSEQ multiplex PCR; TCRdb has only the in-frame clones, and not every one. The profile shows around 150,000 clones, approximately 70% of them singletons. Sample: PBMCs. The receptors shown here come from a woman in her sixties or seventies in good health and CMV-seronegative.

This clone came up a few times. The genes are TRBV7-9 and TRBJ2-7; the match to TRBD1 covers 7 bases. The trim removed 4 bases at V and 0 bases at J, leaving 3 bases unmatched. This CDR3 has 14 residues. CDR1 and CDR2 from the germline V gene are SEHNR and FQNEAQ (reference sequence). The CDR3 DNA reads as TGTGCCAGCAGCTCGGGACAGAACTCCTACGAGCAGTACTTC. It codes for CASSSGQNSYEQYF. Full variable domain (remainder filled in from reference TRBV7-9 and TRBJ2-7): DTGVSQNPRHKITKRGQNVTFRCDPISEHNRLYWYRQTLGQGPEFLTYFQNEAQLEKSRLLSDRFSAERPKGSFSTLEIQRTEQGDSAMYLCASSSGQNSYEQYFGPGTRLTVT.

This clone was detected only a few times. CDR3 DNA sequence: TGTGCCAGTAGTATAGCAGCTCCAGGGTCCGGCTTTTCCTACGAGCAGTACTTC. As protein: CASSIAAPGSGFSYEQYF. The chain recombines TRBV19 with TRBJ2-7; D is perhaps TRBD1 (5 bases). Trimming cost V 1 base and J 1 base, with 20 bases left between them. The CDR3 is 18 residues long. In germline, CDR1 is LNHDA, CDR2 SQIVND (reference sequence).

The rearrangement uses TRBV5-1 and TRBJ2-1; D call uncertain. Between the trimmed V and J ends, which lost 4 bases and 5 bases, there was a span of 10 bases. The CDR3 covers 13 residues. From germline, CDR1 is SGHRS and CDR2 YFSETQ. The CDR3 DNA is TGCGCCAGCAGCATAGACTGGAACAATGAGCAGTTCTTC. As protein: CASSIDWNNEQFF.

The rearrangement links TRBV5-1 to TRBJ2-5; 12 positions agree with TRBD2. Germline V gene lookup returns CDR1 SGHRS and CDR2 YFSETQ. Trimming removed 0 bases from V and 5 bases from J; junction bases left unmatched: 5. The length of the CDR3 is 16 residues. The CDR3 reads CASSLVGLAGRETQYF. DNA of the CDR3: TGCGCCAGCAGCTTGGTTGGACTAGCGGGGAGGGAGACCCAGTACTTC.

The chain couples TRBV19 to TRBJ1-1; possible D gene TRBD1, 6 bases. Germline V gives CDR1 LNHDA, CDR2 SQIVND (reference sequence). V was clipped by 6 bases and J by 10 bases, with 12 bases between them. The CDR3 is made up of 11 amino acids. In DNA, the CDR3 is TGTGCCAGTAGGGACAGTGTTGTAGCTTTCTTT. Amino acid sequence: CASRDSVVAFF. Combining the CDR3 with reference TRBV19 and TRBJ1-1 gives the whole variable domain DGGITQSPKYLFRKEGQNVTLSCEQNLNHDAMYWYRQDPGQGLRLIYYSQIVNDFQKGDIAEGYSVSREKKESFPLTVTSAQKNPTAFYLCASRDSVVAFFGQGTRLTVV.

CDR3 nucleotides: TGCGCCAGCAGCCAAGCCCCGGGACTAGCGGGAGAAAACATTCAGTACTTC. Encoded protein: CASSQAPGLAGENIQYF. The chain links TRBV4-1 to TRBJ2-4, with 14 nucleotides matching TRBD2. The CDR3 totals 17 residues. Germline V gene sequence: CDR1 MGHRA, CDR2 YSYEKL. V dropped 1 base and J dropped 5; count of bases not matched to a gene: 4.

This clone came up a few times. The rearrangement uses TRBV7-2 and TRBJ2-3; D gene ambiguous. Germline CDR1 reads SGHTA; CDR2 reads FQGNSA. The germline V and J ends were trimmed by 5 bases and 8 bases, with 17 bases remaining between them. This CDR3 comprises 14 residues. CDR3 coding DNA: TGTGCCAGCAGCCCTGGCGGAATACCGACTACGCAGTATTTT. This translates into CASSPGGIPTTQYF.

This chain joins TRBV6-5 and TRBJ1-6; weak D call: TRBD1 (6 bases). V lost 7 bases, J lost 1 base, and 8 bases lay in between. Germline lookup yields CDR1 MNHEY and CDR2 SVGAGI. This CDR3 comprises 14 residues. The CDR3 bases are TGTGCCAGCAAGGGGGGGTCCTATAATTCACCCCTCCACTTT. This codes for CASKGGSYNSPLHF.

This clone has a single count. The chain has TRBV6-1 and TRBJ2-1; D gene unclear. With 9 bases removed from V and 0 bases from J, the gap between germline ends came to 9 bases. This CDR3 has 13 residues. Germline CDR1 MNHNS, CDR2 SASEGT. For the CDR3, the DNA is TGTGCCAGTCAGGCCCTCTCCTACAATGAGCAGTTCTTC. Translated: CASQALSYNEQFF.

V is TRBV6-4 and J is TRBJ2-3; the match to TRBD1 covers 9 bases. V lost 5 bases to trimming and J lost 5 bases; unmatched junction nucleotides: 5. Per germline, CDR1 MRHNA and CDR2 SNTAGT. The CDR3 consists of 14 residues. CDR3 loop: CASSTGQGIDTQYF. The DNA for the CDR3 is TGTGCCAGCAGTACTGGACAGGGGATAGATACGCAGTATTTT.

The rearrangement joins TRBV7-9 to TRBJ2-3; TRBD1 matches 7 bases. CDR1 SEHNR and CDR2 FQNEAQ come from the germline V gene (reference sequence). The length of the CDR3 is 14 residues. V lost 5 bases to trimming and J lost 1 base; unmatched junction nucleotides: 3. The CDR3 loop is CASSHGQGTDTQYF. The CDR3 DNA is TGTGCCAGCAGCCACGGACAGGGCACAGATACGCAGTATTTT.

About this clone itself: The same CDR3 arises from other DNA sequences in this sample as well. The gene calls are TRBV6-5 and TRBJ2-7; TRBD2 is a possible D gene (5 bases). CDR1 and CDR2 from the germline V gene are MNHEY and SVGAGI. The CDR3 has 14 amino acids. Trimming took off 0 bases at V and 0 bases at J, with 6 bases between the two ends. The CDR3 nucleotides are TGTGCCAGCAGTTACTCAGGGAGCTCCTACGAGCAGTACTTC. This sequence encodes CASSYSGSSYEQYF.

This clone was observed once. The chain links TRBV5-6 to TRBJ2-3; 8 nucleotides align to TRBD2. This CDR3 has 18 residues. Trimming removed 3 bases from V and 1 base from J; junction bases left unmatched: 13. The V gene's germline CDR1 is SGHDT and CDR2 YYEEEE. The CDR3 DNA follows: TGTGCCAGCAGCTCAACCGGGACTAGGACTCTTGGCACAGATACGCAGTATTTT. Protein: CASSSTGTRTLGTDTQYF. Variable domain in full (rest from reference TRBV5-6 and TRBJ2-3): DAGVTQSPTHLIKTRGQQVTLRCSPKSGHDTVSWYQQALGQGPQFIFQYYEEEERQRGNFPDRFSGHQFPNYSSELNVNALLLGDSALYLCASSSTGTRTLGTDTQYFGPGTRLTVL.

The rearrangement uses TRBV29-1 and TRBJ1-3; D gene ambiguous. This CDR3 is built from 11 residues. The V and J ends lost 7 bases and 1 base respectively, with 5 bases between them. CDR1 is SQVTM and CDR2 is ANQGSEA in the germline V gene. As DNA, the CDR3 is TGCAGCGCCAATTCTGGAAACACCATATATTTT. Protein sequence: CSANSGNTIYF. Full variable domain (outside the CDR3, taken from reference TRBV29-1 and TRBJ1-3): SAVISQKPSRDICQRGTSLTIQCQVDSQVTMMFWYRQQPGQSLTLIATANQGSEATYESGFVIDKFPISRPNLTFSTLTVSNMSPEDSSIYLCSANSGNTIYFGEGSWLTVV.